This T cell receptor (beta chain) was found in a study of cytomegalovirus exposure and HLA in healthy donors. Across the whole study: Out of around 360 genotyped donors, about 81% belonged to the Caucasian-associated ancestry cluster. General study findings and limits: According to an earlier analysis, most TCR beta V segments yielded productive rearrangements about 90% or about 30% of the time. CMV serostatus alone was available as immune exposure information.

This CDR3 comprises 15 residues. The germline V gene has CDR1 SGHRS and CDR2 YFSETQ. V dropped 8 bases and J dropped 0 bases, with 17 bases sitting between them. In regard to this clone: Its target is not known.

13 Jbeta primers and 60 Vbeta primers were used for the PCR. Original handling: Later, an analysis found roughly 80 million unique TCR beta chains, and 8.5 million to 12 million of these were shared. Produced via immunoSEQ multiplex PCR; TCRdb's table is partial and in-frame only. The DNA gave D and trimming, while V, J and clone size come from that table. Of 85,000 to 100,000 clones listed, about four fifths are singletons. This rearrangement joins TRBV5-1 to TRBJ1-2, with D tentatively TRBD1 (6 bases). This TCR derives from a woman aged 40 to 50 in good health and CMV-seropositive. Sequences were obtained from PBMCs. CDR3 bases: TGCGCCAGTAGGGCAGGGGAACGTTCTAACTATGGCTACACCTTC. Its protein product is CASRAGERSNYGYTF.